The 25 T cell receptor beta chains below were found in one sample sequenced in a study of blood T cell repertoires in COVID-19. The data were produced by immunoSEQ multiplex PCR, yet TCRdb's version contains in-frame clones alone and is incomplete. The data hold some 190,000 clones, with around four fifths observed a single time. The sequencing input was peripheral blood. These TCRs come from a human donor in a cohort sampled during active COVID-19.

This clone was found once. The CDR3 nucleotides are TGTGCCATCAGTGAGTCGAACCGGGATAGCACAGATACGCAGTATTTT. This gives the protein CAISESNRDSTDTQYF. This chain uses TRBV10-3 with TRBJ2-3; tentatively, D is TRBD2 (5 bases). Deletions cut 0 bases from V and 0 bases from J, with 10 bases between. Germline CDR1 reads ENHRY; CDR2 reads SYGVKD. This CDR3 has 16 residues.

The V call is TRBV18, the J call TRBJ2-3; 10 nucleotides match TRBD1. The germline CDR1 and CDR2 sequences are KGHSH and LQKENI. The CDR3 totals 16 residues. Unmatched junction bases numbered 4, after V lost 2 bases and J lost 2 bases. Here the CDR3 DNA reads TGTGCCAGCTCACCAGTGGGACAGGGGCTCACAGATACGCAGTATTTT. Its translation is CASSPVGQGLTDTQYF.

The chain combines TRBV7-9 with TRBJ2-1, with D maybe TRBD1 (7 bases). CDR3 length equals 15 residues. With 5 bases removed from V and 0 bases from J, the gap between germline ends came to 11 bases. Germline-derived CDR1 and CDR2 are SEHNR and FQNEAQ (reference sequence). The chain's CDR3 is CASSAGQFSYNEQFF. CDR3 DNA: TGTGCCAGCAGCGCGGGACAGTTCTCCTACAATGAGCAGTTCTTC.

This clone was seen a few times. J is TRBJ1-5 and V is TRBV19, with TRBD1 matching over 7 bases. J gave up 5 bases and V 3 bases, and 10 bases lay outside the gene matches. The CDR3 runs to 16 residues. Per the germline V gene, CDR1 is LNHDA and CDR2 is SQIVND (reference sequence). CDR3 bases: TGTGCCAGTAGTATCTTCGGGACAGCTACTTATCAGCCCCAGCATTTT. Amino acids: CASSIFGTATYQPQHF.

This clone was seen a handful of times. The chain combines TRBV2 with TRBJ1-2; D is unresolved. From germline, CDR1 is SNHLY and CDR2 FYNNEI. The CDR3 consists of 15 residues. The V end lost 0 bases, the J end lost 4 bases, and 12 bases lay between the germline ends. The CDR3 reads CASSEAPRKSYGYTF. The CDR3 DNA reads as TGTGCCAGCAGTGAAGCTCCGAGGAAATCCTATGGCTACACCTTC.

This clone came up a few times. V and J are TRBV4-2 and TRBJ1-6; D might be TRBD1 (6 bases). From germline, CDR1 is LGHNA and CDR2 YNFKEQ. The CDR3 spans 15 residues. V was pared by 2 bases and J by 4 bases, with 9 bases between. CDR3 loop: CASSQHTGYNSPLHF. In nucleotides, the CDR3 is TGTGCCAGCAGCCAACATACAGGGTATAATTCACCCCTCCACTTT.

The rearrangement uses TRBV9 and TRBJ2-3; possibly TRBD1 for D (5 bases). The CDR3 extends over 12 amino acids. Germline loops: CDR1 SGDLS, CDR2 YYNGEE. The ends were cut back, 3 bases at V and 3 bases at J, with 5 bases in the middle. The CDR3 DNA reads TGTGCCAGCAGCGCAGGGACAGATACGCAGTATTTT. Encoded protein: CASSAGTDTQYF.

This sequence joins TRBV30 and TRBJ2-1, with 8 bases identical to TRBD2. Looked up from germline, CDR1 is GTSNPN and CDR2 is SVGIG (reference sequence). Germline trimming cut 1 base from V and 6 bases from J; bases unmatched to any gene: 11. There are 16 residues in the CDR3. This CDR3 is CAWSGDVGAGANEQFF. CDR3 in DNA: TGTGCCTGGAGTGGTGATGTGGGAGCGGGGGCCAATGAGCAGTTCTTC.

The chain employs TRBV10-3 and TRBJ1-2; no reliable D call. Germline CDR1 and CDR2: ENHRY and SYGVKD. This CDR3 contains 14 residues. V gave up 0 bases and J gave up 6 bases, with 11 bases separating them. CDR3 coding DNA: TGTGCCATCAGTGAGTCCACAGCAATTAATGGCTACACCTTC. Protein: CAISESTAINGYTF.

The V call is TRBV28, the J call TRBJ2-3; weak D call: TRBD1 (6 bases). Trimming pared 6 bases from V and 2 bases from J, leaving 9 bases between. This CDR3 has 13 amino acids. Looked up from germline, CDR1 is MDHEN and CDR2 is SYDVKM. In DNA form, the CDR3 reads TGTGCCAGCAGGAACAGGGCCACAGATACGCAGTATTTT. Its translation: CASRNRATDTQYF.

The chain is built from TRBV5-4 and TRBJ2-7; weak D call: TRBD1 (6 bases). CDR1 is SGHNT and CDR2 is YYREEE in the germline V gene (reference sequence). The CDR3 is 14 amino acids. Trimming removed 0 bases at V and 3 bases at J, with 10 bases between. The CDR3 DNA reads TGTGCCAGCAGCTTGGGGGCCAGGGGCTACGAGCAGTACTTC. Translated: CASSLGARGYEQYF.

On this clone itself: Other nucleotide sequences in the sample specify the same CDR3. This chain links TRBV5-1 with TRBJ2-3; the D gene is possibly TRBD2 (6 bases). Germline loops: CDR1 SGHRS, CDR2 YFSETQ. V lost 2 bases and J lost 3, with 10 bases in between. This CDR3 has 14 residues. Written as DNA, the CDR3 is TGCGCCAGCAGCTTTCGAAGCGGGACAGATACGCAGTATTTT. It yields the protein CASSFRSGTDTQYF.

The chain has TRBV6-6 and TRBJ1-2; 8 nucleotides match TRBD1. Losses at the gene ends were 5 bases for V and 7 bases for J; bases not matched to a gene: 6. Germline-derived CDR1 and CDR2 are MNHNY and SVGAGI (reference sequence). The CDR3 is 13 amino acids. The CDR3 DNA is TGTGCCAGCAGTCCGACAGGGGAGGTTGGCTACACCTTC. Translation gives CASSPTGEVGYTF.

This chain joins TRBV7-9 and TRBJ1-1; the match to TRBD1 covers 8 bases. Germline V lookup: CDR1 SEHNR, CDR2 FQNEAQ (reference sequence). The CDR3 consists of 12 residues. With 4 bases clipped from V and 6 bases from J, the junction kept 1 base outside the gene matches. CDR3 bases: TGTGCCAGCAGCTACAGGGGGGCTGAAGCTTTCTTT. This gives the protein CASSYRGAEAFF. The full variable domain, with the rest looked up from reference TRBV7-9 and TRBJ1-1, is DTGVSQNPRHKITKRGQNVTFRCDPISEHNRLYWYRQTLGQGPEFLTYFQNEAQLEKSRLLSDRFSAERPKGSFSTLEIQRTEQGDSAMYLCASSYRGAEAFFGQGTRLTVV.

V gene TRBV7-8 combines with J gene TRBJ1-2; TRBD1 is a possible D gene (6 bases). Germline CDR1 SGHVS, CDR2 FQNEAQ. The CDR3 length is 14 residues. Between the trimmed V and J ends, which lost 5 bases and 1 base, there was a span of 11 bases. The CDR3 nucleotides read TGTGCCAGCAGCCCCGACAGGATTAACTATGGCTACACCTTC. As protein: CASSPDRINYGYTF.

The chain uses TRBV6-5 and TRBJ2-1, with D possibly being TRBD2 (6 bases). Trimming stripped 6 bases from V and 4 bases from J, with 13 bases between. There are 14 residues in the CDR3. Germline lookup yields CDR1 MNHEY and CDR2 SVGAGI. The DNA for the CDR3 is TGTGCCAGCAGCGAGATGACTAGTTACAATGAGCAGTTCTTC. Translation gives CASSEMTSYNEQFF.

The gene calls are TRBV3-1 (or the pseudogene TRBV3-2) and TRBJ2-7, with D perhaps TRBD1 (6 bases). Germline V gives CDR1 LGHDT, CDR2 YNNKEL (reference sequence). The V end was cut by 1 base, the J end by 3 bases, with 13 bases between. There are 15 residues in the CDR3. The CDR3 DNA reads TGTGCCAGCAGCCAAGTTATGGGGGCCCGCTACGAGCAGTACTTC. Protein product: CASSQVMGARYEQYF.

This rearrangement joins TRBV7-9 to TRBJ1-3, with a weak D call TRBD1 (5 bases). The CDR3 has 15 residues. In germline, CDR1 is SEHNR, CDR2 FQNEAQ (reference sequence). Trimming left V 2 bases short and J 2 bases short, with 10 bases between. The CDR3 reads CASSLQGGTGNTIYF. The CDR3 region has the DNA TGTGCCAGCAGCTTACAGGGAGGAACTGGAAACACCATATATTTT.

The CDR3 DNA reads TGTGCCAGCAGTAGGGGACTACACTACGAGCAGTACGTC. Translated: CASSRGLHYEQYV. This chain joins TRBV6-5 and TRBJ2-7, with 7 nucleotides matching TRBD2. J lost 3 bases, V lost 5 bases, and 4 bases had no gene match. Germline loops: CDR1 MNHEY, CDR2 SVGAGI. The CDR3 extends over 13 amino acids.

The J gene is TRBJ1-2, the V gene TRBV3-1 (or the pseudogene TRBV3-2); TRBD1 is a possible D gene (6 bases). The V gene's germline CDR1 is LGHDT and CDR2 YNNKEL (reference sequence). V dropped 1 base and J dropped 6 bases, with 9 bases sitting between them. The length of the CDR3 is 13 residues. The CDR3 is CASSQGQADGYTF. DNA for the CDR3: TGTGCCAGCAGCCAAGGACAGGCGGATGGCTACACCTTC.

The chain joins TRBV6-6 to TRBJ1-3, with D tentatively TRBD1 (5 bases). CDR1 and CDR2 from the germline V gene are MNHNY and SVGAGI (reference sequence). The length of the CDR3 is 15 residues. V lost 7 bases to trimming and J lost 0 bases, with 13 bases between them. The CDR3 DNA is TGTGCCAGCACCCCGGCGGGGGACTCTGGAAACACCATATATTTT. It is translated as CASTPAGDSGNTIYF.

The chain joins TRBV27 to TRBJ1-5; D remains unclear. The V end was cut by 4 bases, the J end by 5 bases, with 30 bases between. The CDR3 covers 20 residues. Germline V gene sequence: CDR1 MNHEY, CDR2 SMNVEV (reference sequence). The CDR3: CASSSLPLSVFESSDQPQHF. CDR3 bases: TGTGCCAGCAGTTCACTACCTTTAAGTGTTTTTGAGAGTTCGGATCAGCCCCAGCATTTT.

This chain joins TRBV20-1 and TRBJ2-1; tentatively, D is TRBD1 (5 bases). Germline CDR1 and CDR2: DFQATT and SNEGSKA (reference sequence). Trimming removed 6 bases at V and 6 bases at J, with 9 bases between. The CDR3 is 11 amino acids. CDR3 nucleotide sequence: TGCAGTGCCAGGGTGTTCAATGAGCAGTTCTTC. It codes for CSARVFNEQFF.

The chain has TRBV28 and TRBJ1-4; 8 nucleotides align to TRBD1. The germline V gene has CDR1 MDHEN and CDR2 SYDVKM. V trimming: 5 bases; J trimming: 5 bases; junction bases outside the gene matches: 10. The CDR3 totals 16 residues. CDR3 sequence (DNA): TGTGCCAGCAGTGTCGGACAGGGCCAAGGGAATGAAAAACTGTTTTTT. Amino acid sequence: CASSVGQGQGNEKLFF.

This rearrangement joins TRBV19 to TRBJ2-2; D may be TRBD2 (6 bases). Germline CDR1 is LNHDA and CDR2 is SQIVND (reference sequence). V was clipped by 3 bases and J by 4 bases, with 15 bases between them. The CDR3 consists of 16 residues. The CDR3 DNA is TGTGCCAGTAGTATGGGGACGGGAGTGGGCACCGGGGAGCTGTTTTTT. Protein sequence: CASSMGTGVGTGELFF.